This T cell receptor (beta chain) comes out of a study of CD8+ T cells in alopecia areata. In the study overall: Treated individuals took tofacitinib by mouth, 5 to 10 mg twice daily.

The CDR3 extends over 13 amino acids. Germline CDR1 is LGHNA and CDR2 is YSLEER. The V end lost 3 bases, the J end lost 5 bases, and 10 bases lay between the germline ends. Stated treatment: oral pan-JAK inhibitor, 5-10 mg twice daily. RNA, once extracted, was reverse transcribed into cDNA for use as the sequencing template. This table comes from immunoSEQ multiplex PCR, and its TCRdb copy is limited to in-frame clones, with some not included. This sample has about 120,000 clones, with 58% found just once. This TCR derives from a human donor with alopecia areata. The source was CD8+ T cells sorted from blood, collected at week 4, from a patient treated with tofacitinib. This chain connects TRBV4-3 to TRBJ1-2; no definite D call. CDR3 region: CASSHGASYGYTF. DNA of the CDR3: TGCGCCAGCAGCCACGGAGCGTCATATGGCTACACCTTC.